What follows are 4 T cell receptor beta chains derived from one specimen sequenced in a study of shared clonotypes between healthy human individuals. TCRdb's copy holds only in-frame clones and misses some; the assay was immunoSEQ multiplex PCR. There are fewer than 600,000 clones in the sample; 77% occur only once, and around 11% lies in the top ten. Sequenced sample: PBMCs. The receptors shown here come from a woman aged 40 to 49 in good health. Some clones in this sample may be carry-over from other donors' samples.

The chain combines TRBV30 with TRBJ1-3; D possibly corresponds to TRBD1 (6 bases). V was cut by 0 bases and J by 0 bases, with 15 bases left in between. The CDR3 consists of 17 residues. Germline CDR1 is GTSNPN and CDR2 is SVGIG (reference sequence). The CDR3 sequence: CAWSVRQGLSSGNTIYF. DNA of the CDR3: TGTGCCTGGAGTGTACGGCAGGGGCTAAGCTCTGGAAACACCATATATTTT.

In nucleotides, the CDR3 is TGTGCCAGCTCATGGGTAGCGGGAGGGCCCCACAATGAGCAGTTCTTC. It is translated as CASSWVAGGPHNEQFF. This chain connects TRBV18 to TRBJ2-1; 11 bases align to TRBD2. The trim removed 5 bases at V and 5 bases at J, leaving 8 bases unmatched. CDR3 length: 16 amino acids. CDR1 and CDR2 from the germline V gene are KGHSH and LQKENI.

About this clone itself: Germline is not matched at one junction end, which may reflect a read error. The same CDR3 can be traced to other DNA sequences in this sample. This rearrangement joins TRBV30 to TRBJ2-7; no definite D call. The CDR3 has 11 residues. Germline V gene lookup returns CDR1 GTSNPN and CDR2 SVGIG (reference sequence). CDR3 bases: TGTGCCTGGAGGGGCCCCTATGAGCAGTACTTC. Translated: CAWRGPYEQYF.

As regards this clone: A far bigger clonotype differs at one base, so this is likely a read error. Here the CDR3 DNA reads TGCGCCAGCAGCACTGTAGCGGGGACCGTTAATGAGCAGTTCTTC. It translates to CASSTVAGTVNEQFF. V and J are TRBV5-1 and TRBJ2-1; 8 bases line up with TRBD2. Germline trimming cut 4 bases from V and 7 bases from J; bases unmatched to any gene: 10. Germline CDR1 SGHRS, CDR2 YFSETQ. The CDR3 length is 15 residues.